This note documents a single T cell receptor (beta chain) sequence. The study drew participants aged about 18 to 90 years from approximately 25 US areas. The study counted Cohort 3 donors as recovered given two negative PCRs, clearance, or symptom resolution. Clones were sequenced by immunoSEQ multiplex PCR, and TCRdb holds only the in-frame ones, with some missing. The sample carries 300,000 to 400,000 clones, 80% to 90% recorded once. This sample stems from a study of blood T cell repertoires in COVID-19. This receptor was identified in a man in his late teens or twenties who had recovered from COVID-19. Sequenced sample: PBMCs or T cells enriched from blood (not recorded which).

CDR3 region: CASSSQGRWDQPQHF. In DNA form, the CDR3 reads TGTGCCAGCAGTTCACAGGGCAGGTGGGATCAGCCCCAGCATTTT. The V call is TRBV28, the J call TRBJ1-5, with D possibly being TRBD1 (6 bases). V was shortened by 4 bases and J by 5 bases, with 15 bases between the two germline ends. Germline loops: CDR1 MDHEN, CDR2 SYDVKM. CDR3 length: 15 amino acids.